This paragraph covers one T cell receptor (beta chain) sequence. Its antigen is not identified. The sample belongs to a study of identical twins. The study, taken as a whole, reports: The presence of invariant MAIT and iNKT cells could partly confound analyses of zero-insertion sequences. Compared with unrelated sharing, twin-shared out-of-frame alpha sequences had more low-probability sequences. Cord blood beta clonotypes that were abundant carried fewer insertions, and memory repertoires showed no such trend.

This CDR3 contains 14 residues. V dropped 0 bases and J dropped 8; count of bases not matched to a gene: 6. Germline-derived CDR1 and CDR2 are DFQATT and SNEGSKA (reference sequence). A universal primer site was created by template switching, with the cDNA bearing unique molecular identifiers. TCRdb processed the 5' RACE reads anew with MiXCR; each CDR3 protein has one entry. This sample has about 720,000 distinct CDR3 sequences, with over 8.5% found just once. The data were also submitted as part of a second study, on yellow fever vaccine responses in identical twins.

Sequenced material: PBMCs. The clonotype originates from a woman in her late teens or twenties in good health. The chain carries TRBV20-1 and TRBJ1-4; 7 nucleotides agree with TRBD1. The CDR3: CSARDKGAGEKLFF. CDR3 DNA sequence: TGCAGTGCTAGAGATAAGGGGGCCGGGGAAAAACTGTTTTTT.